This TCR beta chain derives from a study of T cells in localized non-small cell lung cancer. Findings and limits, study-wide: Prolonged overall survival went with higher T cell density in the blood. Adjacent lung held a median approximately 50 of the top 100 tumor clones.

About this clone: Its antigen is still unknown.

Assay used: immunoSEQ multiplex PCR; TCRdb lists only in-frame clones, some missing. The sample contains 70,000 to 100,000 clones, roughly 88% of which appear only once. With V trimmed by 2 bases and J by 6 bases, 11 bases remained unmatched. Germline CDR1 reads LNHNV; CDR2 reads YYDKDF (reference sequence). This CDR3 is 16 amino acids long. Sequencing used PBMCs, obtained before any cancer treatment. The chain combines TRBV15 with TRBJ1-1; 8 bases agree with TRBD1. The sequence was obtained from a woman aged 35 to 70 with stage II squamous cell lung carcinoma. The DNA of the CDR3 is TGTGCCACCAGCAGACTGACAGGGGTGGGTATCTCTGAAGCTTTCTTT. It codes for CATSRLTGVGISEAFF.